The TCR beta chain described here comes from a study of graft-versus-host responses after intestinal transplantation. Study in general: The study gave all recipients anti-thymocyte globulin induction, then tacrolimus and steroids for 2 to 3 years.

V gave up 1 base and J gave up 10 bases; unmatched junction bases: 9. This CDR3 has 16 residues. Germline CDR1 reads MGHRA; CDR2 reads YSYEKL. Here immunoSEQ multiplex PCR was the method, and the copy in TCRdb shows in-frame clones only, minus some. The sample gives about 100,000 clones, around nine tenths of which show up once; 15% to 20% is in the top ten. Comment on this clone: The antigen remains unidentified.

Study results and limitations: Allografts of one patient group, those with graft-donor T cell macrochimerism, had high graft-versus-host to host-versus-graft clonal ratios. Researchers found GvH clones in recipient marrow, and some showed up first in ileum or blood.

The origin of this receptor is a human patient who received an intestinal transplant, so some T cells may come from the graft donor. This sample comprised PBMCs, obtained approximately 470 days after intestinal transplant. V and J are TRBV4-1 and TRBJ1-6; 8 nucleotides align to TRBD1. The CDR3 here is CASSQVRAGGFSPLHF. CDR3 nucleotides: TGCGCCAGCAGCCAAGTAAGGGCAGGGGGCTTCTCACCCCTCCACTTT.